The 5 T cell receptor beta chains listed next were all sequenced from one sample in a study of cytomegalovirus exposure and HLA in healthy donors. Researchers ran the PCR with 60 Vbeta and 13 Jbeta primers. TCRdb's copy holds only in-frame clones and misses some; the assay was immunoSEQ multiplex PCR. The repertoire holds approximately 90,000 clones, approximately 80% seen once, with roughly 3% in the top ten. The sequenced material came from PBMCs. The receptors derive from a man aged 35-49 years in good health and CMV-seronegative.

The gene calls are TRBV5-1 and TRBJ2-3; D might be TRBD2 (5 bases). The CDR3 contains 13 residues. Trimming cost V 3 bases and J 4 bases, with 9 bases left between them. The germline gives CDR1 SGHRS, CDR2 YFSETQ. The CDR3 bases are TGCGCCAGCAGCTCCCTCGGGGCAGATACGCAGTATTTT. It codes for CASSSLGADTQYF.

The CDR3 protein is CASSLTAATNEKLFF. The DNA for the CDR3 is TGCGCCAGCAGCCTCACAGCCGCAACTAATGAAAAACTGTTTTTT. The chain is built from TRBV5-1 and TRBJ1-4; D gene ambiguous. The germline CDR1 and CDR2 sequences are SGHRS and YFSETQ. Deletions cut 4 bases from V and 0 bases from J, with 10 bases between. CDR3 length: 15 amino acids.

The V and J genes are TRBV4-1 and TRBJ1-4; 7 nucleotides match TRBD1. The ends lost 0 bases at V and 3 bases at J; junction bases unmatched: 4. The CDR3 has 16 residues. Germline lookup yields CDR1 MGHRA and CDR2 YSYEKL. CDR3 region: CASSQEGQVPNEKLFF. DNA for the CDR3: TGCGCCAGCAGCCAAGAAGGACAGGTCCCTAATGAAAAACTGTTTTTT.

This sequence joins TRBV7-9 and TRBJ1-4, with D perhaps matching TRBD1 (6 bases). The CDR3 loop spans 15 amino acids. The V end was cut by 7 bases, the J end by 3 bases, with 15 bases between. The germline V gene has CDR1 SEHNR and CDR2 FQNEAQ (reference sequence). In DNA, the CDR3 is TGTGCCAGCACCCAGCGGCCAGGGGCTAATGAAAAACTGTTTTTT. Its translation: CASTQRPGANEKLFF.

This chain uses TRBV19 with TRBJ2-3; tentatively, D is TRBD1 (8 bases). The CDR3 extends over 13 amino acids. V lost 10 bases, J lost 5 bases, and 16 bases lay in between. Per the germline V gene, CDR1 is LNHDA and CDR2 is SQIVND (reference sequence). The CDR3 nucleotides read TGTGCCACCTCGGACAGGGAGGGAGATACGCAGTATTTT. Its translation is CATSDREGDTQYF.